The T cell receptor beta chain under discussion was sequenced for a study of T-cell reconstitution after alpha-beta-depleted transplantation in children. Unique molecular identifiers were used to barcode this TCRbeta library. Via MiXCR, TCRdb re-called the PCR reads, giving one row per CDR3 protein. The sample records about 78,000 distinct CDR3 sequences, 13% to 15% being singletons. Germline V gives CDR1 MDHEN, CDR2 SYDVKM. The CDR3 length is 13 residues. The V gene lost 8 bases and the J gene lost 13 bases, with 23 bases spanning the gap. The input for sequencing was PBMCs, mostly from graft donor cells, taken 180 days after TCRalphabeta/CD19-depleted stem cell transplant. The genes are TRBV28 and TRBJ1-2; D unclear. The sequence came from a male patient aged 2-15 years who had a stem cell transplant for acute lymphoblastic leukemia, so the T cells may come from the graft donor. The CDR3 nucleotides are TGTGCCAGCGTGCGGACGGCGTTGGAGGCGAGCACCTTC. It translates to CASVRTALEASTF.